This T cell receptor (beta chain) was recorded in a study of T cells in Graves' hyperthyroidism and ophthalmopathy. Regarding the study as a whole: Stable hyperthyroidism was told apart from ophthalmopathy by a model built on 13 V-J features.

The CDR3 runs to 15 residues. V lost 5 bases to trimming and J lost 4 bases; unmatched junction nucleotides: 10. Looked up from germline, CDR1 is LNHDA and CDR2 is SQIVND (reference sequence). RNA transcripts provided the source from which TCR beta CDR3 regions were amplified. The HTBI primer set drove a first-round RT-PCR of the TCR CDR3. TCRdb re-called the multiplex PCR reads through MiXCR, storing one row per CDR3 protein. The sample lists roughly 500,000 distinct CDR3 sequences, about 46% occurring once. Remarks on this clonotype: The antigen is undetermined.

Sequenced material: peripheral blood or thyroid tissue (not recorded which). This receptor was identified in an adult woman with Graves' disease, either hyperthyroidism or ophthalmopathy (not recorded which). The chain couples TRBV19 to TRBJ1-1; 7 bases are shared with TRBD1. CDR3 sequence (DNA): TGTGCCAGTAGTGTCACAGGGGAGGGGTTCACTGAAGCTTTCTTT. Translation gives CASSVTGEGFTEAFF.